The 31 T cell receptor beta chains presented below share a single source sample, sequenced in a study of blood T cell repertoires in COVID-19 (dated by TCRdb to about 2020). Library generation was performed with the immunoSEQ multiplex PCR assay. TCRdb's version of the immuneACCESS table is confined to in-frame rearrangements and falls short of the full clone set. An unresolved V gene accounts for under half of the shortfall where checked; the remainder is of unknown origin. Counted in this sample were 220,000 or so clones; approximately 86% of them appeared once. The top ten hold roughly 10% of the sample. Source material: peripheral blood. The receptors come from a woman aged 50 to 60 with COVID-19, enrolled during active disease.

This clone was found once. The chain employs TRBV5-1 and TRBJ1-3; D possibly corresponds to TRBD1 (5 bases). CDR1 and CDR2 from the germline V gene are SGHRS and YFSETQ. There are 15 residues in the CDR3. V was cut by 0 bases and J by 2 bases, with 9 bases left in between. CDR3 in amino acids: CASSLAAGTGNTIYF. In DNA, the CDR3 is TGCGCCAGCAGCTTGGCAGCAGGGACTGGAAACACCATATATTTT.

V and J are TRBV28 and TRBJ1-5; D perhaps matches TRBD1 (5 bases). Deletions cut 6 bases from V and 4 bases from J, with 19 bases between. The CDR3 sequence is 16 residues long. CDR1 and CDR2 (germline): MDHEN, SYDVKM. DNA for the CDR3: TGTGCCAGCAGCCCAGGGTCGAGGGGAGGAAATCAGCCCCAGCATTTT. Translation: CASSPGSRGGNQPQHF.

In this sample, this clone turned up a few times. The chain couples TRBV19 to TRBJ2-3; D remains unclear. Per the germline V gene, CDR1 is LNHDA and CDR2 is SQIVND (reference sequence). This CDR3 region has 14 residues. The V and J ends lost 8 bases and 4 bases respectively, with 16 bases between them. CDR3 sequence reads: CASSYSVLADTQYF. The CDR3 DNA sequence: TGTGCCAGTTCCTATTCCGTCTTGGCAGATACGCAGTATTTT.

The V and J genes are TRBV12-3 or TRBV12-4 and TRBJ1-2; no clear D gene. This CDR3 is built from 11 residues. Trimming left V 3 bases short and J 8 bases short, with 7 bases between. DNA for the CDR3: TGTGCCAGCAGTTTTATTTCGGGCTACACCTTC. Encoded protein: CASSFISGYTF.

CDR3 nucleotides: TGTGCCAGCAGCCGGATAAGGGGGACCGGGGAGCTGTTTTTT. Its protein is CASSRIRGTGELFF. The V gene is TRBV14, the J gene TRBJ2-2; maybe TRBD1 (6 bases). This CDR3 is built from 14 residues. Germline V gives CDR1 SGHDN, CDR2 FVKESK. V lost 4 bases and J lost 5, with 11 bases in between.

This chain uses TRBV24-1 with TRBJ2-3, with D maybe TRBD1 (6 bases). The CDR3 is 13 amino acids. Trimming removed 0 bases at V and 8 bases at J, with 8 bases between. CDR1 is KGHDR, CDR2 SFDVKD, per germline. The CDR3 DNA sequence: TGTGCCACCAGTGATTTGTCCAGGGGTACGCAGTATTTT. It yields the protein CATSDLSRGTQYF.

The chain carries TRBV7-8 and TRBJ1-4; a possible D gene is TRBD1 (5 bases). V was clipped by 5 bases and J by 5 bases, with 15 bases between them. Germline V gives CDR1 SGHVS, CDR2 FQNEAQ. The CDR3 totals 15 residues. CDR3 in DNA: TGTGCCAGCAGCGGGAGGCCAGGGAGAAATGAAAAACTGTTTTTT. Its protein is CASSGRPGRNEKLFF.

The genes are TRBV11-3 and TRBJ2-3; 8 nucleotides match TRBD2. With 4 bases clipped from V and 6 bases from J, the junction kept 6 bases outside the gene matches. This CDR3 contains 14 residues. Germline-derived CDR1 and CDR2 are SGHNT and YENEEA. The CDR3, as DNA: TGTGCCAGCAGCTCGGGACTAGTGCAGGATACGCAGTATTTT. Protein product: CASSSGLVQDTQYF.

The count of this clone is one. This rearrangement joins TRBV19 to TRBJ2-7; 8 nucleotides match TRBD1. Germline V CDR1 and CDR2: LNHDA, SQIVND (reference sequence). Trimming at V came to 4 bases and at J to 12 bases, leaving 8 bases not matched to a gene. The CDR3 totals 12 residues. CDR3 amino acids: CASSTRTGPMYV. In DNA, the CDR3 is TGTGCCAGTAGTACCCGGACAGGGCCAATGTACGTC.

The V and J genes are TRBV30 and TRBJ2-1; 7 bases map to TRBD1. V shed 1 base and J 5 bases; nucleotides not matched to a gene: 5. Germline CDR1 is GTSNPN and CDR2 is SVGIG (reference sequence). There are 14 residues in the CDR3. CDR3 sequence reads: CAWSGQGYHNEQFF. CDR3 coding DNA: TGTGCCTGGAGTGGACAGGGATACCACAATGAGCAGTTCTTC.

The genes are TRBV5-4 and TRBJ2-7; no firm D call. Trimming cost V 0 bases and J 4 bases, with 11 bases left between them. The CDR3 runs to 14 residues. Germline assignment: CDR1 SGHNT and CDR2 YYREEE (reference sequence). CDR3 coding DNA: TGTGCCAGCAGCTTGGGTGGAGAGATTTACGAGCAGTACTTC. It encodes CASSLGGEIYEQYF.

The CDR3 protein is CASTKRQGGQPQHF. The DNA of the CDR3 is TGTGCCAGCACGAAGAGACAGGGAGGACAGCCCCAGCATTTT. V and J are TRBV27 and TRBJ1-5; 7 bases fit TRBD1. J gave up 7 bases and V 7 bases, and 10 bases lay outside the gene matches. In germline, CDR1 is MNHEY, CDR2 SMNVEV (reference sequence). CDR3 size: 14 residues.

This chain joins TRBV11-3 and TRBJ1-1; D not certain. This CDR3 has 12 amino acids. The V and J ends lost 5 bases and 5 bases respectively, with 9 bases between them. CDR1 is SGHNT, CDR2 YENEEA, per germline. The CDR3 sequence is CASSPSHTEAFF. The CDR3 nucleotides read TGTGCCAGCAGCCCCTCACATACTGAAGCTTTCTTT.

V is TRBV4-1 and J is TRBJ1-1; D unclear. The V gene's germline CDR1 is MGHRA and CDR2 YSYEKL. V lost 1 base and J lost 4, with 19 bases in between. The CDR3 spans 17 residues. In nucleotides, the CDR3 is TGCGCCAGCAGCCAAGTTCTCAGCTACCGGGGAACCACTGAAGCTTTCTTT. Its protein is CASSQVLSYRGTTEAFF.

The chain joins TRBV5-1 to TRBJ2-1, with 7 bases fitting TRBD1. CDR1 and CDR2 (germline): SGHRS, YFSETQ. Losses at the gene ends were 4 bases for V and 10 bases for J; bases not matched to a gene: 8. This CDR3 comprises 13 residues. In nucleotides, the CDR3 is TGCGCCAGCAGCCGGGACAGTTTCAGGGAGCAGTTCTTC. Translation gives CASSRDSFREQFF.

This clone was observed a single time. The chain employs TRBV28 and TRBJ1-2; a possible D gene is TRBD1 (5 bases). There are 14 residues in the CDR3. Germline values: CDR1 MDHEN, CDR2 SYDVKM. The ends were cut back, 10 bases at V and 7 bases at J, with 22 bases in the middle. CDR3 amino acids: CAIHISGGSGGYTF. In DNA form, the CDR3 reads TGTGCCATCCACATTTCGGGGGGATCGGGTGGCTACACCTTC.

This clone has only one observation. This sequence joins TRBV11-3 and TRBJ2-7; D perhaps matches TRBD1 (5 bases). This CDR3 comprises 14 residues. The germline V and J ends were trimmed by 5 bases and 2 bases, with 13 bases remaining between them. Germline assignment: CDR1 SGHNT and CDR2 YENEEA. The CDR3 loop is CASSPLGQTYEQYF. Here the CDR3 DNA reads TGTGCCAGCAGCCCCCTCGGACAAACCTACGAGCAGTACTTC.

The V call is TRBV7-3, the J call TRBJ2-3; D perhaps matches TRBD1 (6 bases). The CDR3 is 15 amino acids. Trimming shortened V by 2 bases and J by 4 bases, and 13 bases separated the two germline ends. Germline V CDR1 and CDR2: SGHTA, FQGTGA. CDR3 in DNA: TGTGCCAGCAGCTTAGTGGCAGGGGTGGCAGATACGCAGTATTTT. It encodes CASSLVAGVADTQYF. The full variable domain, its missing parts supplied by reference TRBV7-3 and TRBJ2-3, is GAGVSQTPSNKVTEKGKYVELRCDPISGHTALYWYRQSLGQGPEFLIYFQGTGAADDSGLPNDRFFAVRPEGSVSTLKIQRTERGDSAVYLCASSLVAGVADTQYFGPGTRLTVL.

J is TRBJ1-2 and V is TRBV19, with D perhaps TRBD1 (6 bases). CDR1 is LNHDA, CDR2 SQIVND, per germline (reference sequence). This CDR3 region has 12 residues. Trimming pared 9 bases from V and 5 bases from J, leaving 13 bases between. In nucleotides, the CDR3 is TGTGCCAGCCAGGGGCAGGGGTATGGCTACACCTTC. Translating gives CASQGQGYGYTF. The full variable domain, in which reference TRBV19 and TRBJ1-2 provide the parts outside the CDR3, is DGGITQSPKYLFRKEGQNVTLSCEQNLNHDAMYWYRQDPGQGLRLIYYSQIVNDFQKGDIAEGYSVSREKKESFPLTVTSAQKNPTAFYLCASQGQGYGYTFGSGTRLTVV.

This sequence joins TRBV7-2 and TRBJ1-4, with TRBD1 matching over 7 bases. V was pared by 4 bases and J by 4 bases, with 6 bases of the junction left unmatched. The CDR3 consists of 15 residues. In germline, CDR1 is SGHTA, CDR2 FQGNSA. The CDR3 loop reads CASSSEGQINEKLFF. Here the CDR3 DNA reads TGTGCCAGCAGCTCAGAGGGACAGATTAATGAAAAACTGTTTTTT. The full variable domain, completed using reference TRBV7-2 and TRBJ1-4, is GAGVSQSPSNKVTEKGKDVELRCDPISGHTALYWYRQSLGQGLEFLIYFQGNSAPDKSGLPSDRFSAERTGGSVSTLTIQRTQQEDSAVYLCASSSEGQINEKLFFGSGTQLSVL.

The chain joins TRBV21-1 to TRBJ2-6; TRBD1 is the table's D call, not checked against the DNA. TRBV21-1 is assigned pseudogene status. The CDR3 consists of 16 residues. CDR3 DNA: TGTGCCAGCACCCAAGGGGAAGGGGCTGGGGCCAACGTCCTGACTTTC. It codes for CASTQGEGAGANVLTF.

The chain employs TRBV5-6 and TRBJ1-1; TRBD1 is a possible D gene (5 bases). CDR1 SGHDT and CDR2 YYEEEE come from the germline V gene. The V and J ends lost 2 bases and 5 bases respectively, with 13 bases between them. The CDR3 is 14 amino acids. DNA of the CDR3: TGTGCCAGCAGCTTCAGGGTTTCTGCGACTGAAGCTTTCTTT. This codes for CASSFRVSATEAFF.

The sample holds one count of this clone. V and J are TRBV5-1 and TRBJ1-1; 9 nucleotides match TRBD1. The CDR3 is 16 amino acids. J was trimmed by 1 base and V by 4 bases; bases with no gene match: 8. Germline V CDR1 and CDR2: SGHRS, YFSETQ. The CDR3: CASSLPGTGRNTEAFF. The CDR3 DNA follows: TGCGCCAGCAGCCTTCCCGGGACAGGGAGGAACACTGAAGCTTTCTTT.

The chain recombines TRBV13 with TRBJ1-1, with D perhaps matching TRBD1 (5 bases). The CDR3 covers 13 residues. Deletions cut 4 bases from V and 5 bases from J, with 11 bases between. The V gene's germline CDR1 is PRHDT and CDR2 FYEKMQ (reference sequence). CDR3 loop: CASSYVQATEAFF. In DNA, the CDR3 is TGTGCCAGCAGCTACGTACAGGCGACTGAAGCTTTCTTT.

The chain is built from TRBV18 and TRBJ1-1; D call uncertain. Trimming took off 8 bases at V and 5 bases at J, with 15 bases between the two ends. The CDR3 has 13 residues. Germline V gives CDR1 KGHSH, CDR2 LQKENI. The CDR3 protein is CASHRTGVTEAFF. As DNA, the CDR3 is TGTGCCAGCCACCGAACGGGAGTGACTGAAGCTTTCTTT.

The V and J genes are TRBV7-2 and TRBJ2-1, with TRBD2 identical over 9 bases. The CDR3 runs to 15 residues. CDR1 and CDR2 (germline): SGHTA, FQGNSA. V gave up 5 bases and J gave up 4 bases; unmatched junction bases: 6. CDR3 bases: TGTGCCAGCAGCCCTGCTAGCGGGGATTACAATGAGCAGTTCTTC. Its translation is CASSPASGDYNEQFF.

This clone has more than one count but fewer than ten. The rearrangement links TRBV7-8 to TRBJ2-3; D remains ambiguous. Deletions cut 1 base from V and 6 bases from J, with 5 bases between. CDR1 is SGHVS, CDR2 FQNEAQ, per germline. The CDR3 covers 12 residues. CDR3 DNA sequence: TGTGCCAGCAGCTTAGACTACGATACGCAGTATTTT. Amino acid sequence: CASSLDYDTQYF.

DNA for the CDR3: TGTGCCAGCTCACCAGGGGGGGGCTCTGGCTACACCTTC. Amino acids: CASSPGGGSGYTF. The chain links TRBV18 to TRBJ1-2; D might be TRBD1 (6 bases). CDR3 length: 13 amino acids. Between the trimmed V and J ends, which lost 2 bases and 7 bases, there was a span of 11 bases. Germline V gene lookup returns CDR1 KGHSH and CDR2 LQKENI.

The rearrangement links TRBV27 to TRBJ2-7; 11 bases map to TRBD2. Germline CDR1 and CDR2: MNHEY and SMNVEV (reference sequence). V shed 2 bases, J shed 3 bases, and the junction held 0 bases outside the gene matches. The CDR3 has 14 amino acids. The CDR3 DNA is TGTGCCAGCAGTTTAGGACTAGCGGGCTACGAGCAGTACTTC. It is translated as CASSLGLAGYEQYF.

This clone was seen only once. V usage is TRBV6-1 and J usage is TRBJ2-3; 7 bases match TRBD1. Germline assignment: CDR1 MNHNS and CDR2 SASEGT. After removal of 8 bases from V and 2 bases from J, the junction contained 10 bases not matched to a gene. The CDR3 is 15 amino acids. CDR3 region: CASLRLTGDTDTQYF. The CDR3 DNA sequence: TGTGCCAGCCTACGCCTCACAGGGGACACAGATACGCAGTATTTT.

The table lists this clone with a count of one. The rearrangement joins TRBV7-2 to TRBJ2-1, with D possibly TRBD1 on 6 matching bases. Trimming shortened V by 8 bases and J by 7 bases, and 21 bases separated the two germline ends. The CDR3 loop spans 15 amino acids. Germline V gene sequence: CDR1 SGHTA, CDR2 FQGNSA. CDR3 sequence reads: CASRPTGRPSNEQFF. For the CDR3, the DNA is TGTGCCAGCCGTCCTACAGGGCGCCCTTCAAATGAGCAGTTCTTC.